Reported below is one T cell receptor (beta chain). Its target is not known. This sample stems from a study of CD8 T cells in ankylosing spondylitis. Regarding the study as a whole: In ankylosing spondylitis blood, a motif of eight highly homologous TCR beta variants appeared characteristic.

TCRdb re-called the 5' RACE reads through MiXCR, storing one row per CDR3 protein. The table includes some 330,000 distinct CDR3 sequences, around 8% detected once. Sequencing was performed on blood, either unsorted or a sorted T cell fraction (not recorded which). The TCR was taken from a male donor with ankylosing spondylitis.

The CDR3 spells CASSTGQSTYGYTF. In DNA form, the CDR3 reads TGTGCCAGCAGTACGGGACAGTCGACCTATGGCTACACCTTC. The chain uses TRBV6-2 or TRBV6-3 and TRBJ1-2; TRBD1 matches 7 bases. Trimming took 5 bases from V and 4 from J; bases not matched to a gene: 7. CDR1 is MNHEY, CDR2 SVGEGT, per germline. This CDR3 is 14 amino acids long.